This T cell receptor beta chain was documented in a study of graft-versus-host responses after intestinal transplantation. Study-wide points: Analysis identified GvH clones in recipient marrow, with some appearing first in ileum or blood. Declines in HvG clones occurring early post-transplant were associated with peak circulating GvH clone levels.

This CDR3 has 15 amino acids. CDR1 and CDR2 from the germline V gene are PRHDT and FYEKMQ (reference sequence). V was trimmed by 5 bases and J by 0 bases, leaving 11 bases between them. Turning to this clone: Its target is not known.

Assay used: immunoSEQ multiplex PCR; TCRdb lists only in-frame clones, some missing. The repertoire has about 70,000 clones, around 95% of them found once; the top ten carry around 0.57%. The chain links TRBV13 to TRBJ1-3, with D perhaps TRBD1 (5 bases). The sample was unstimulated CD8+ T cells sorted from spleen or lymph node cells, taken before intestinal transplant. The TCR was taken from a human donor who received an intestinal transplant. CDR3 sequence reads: CASSRQRTSGNTIYF. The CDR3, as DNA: TGTGCCAGCAGCCGACAGCGGACCTCTGGAAACACCATATATTTT.